This T cell receptor (beta chain) was captured by sequencing in a study of blood T cell repertoires in COVID-19. Overall study context: T cells, B-cell-depleted T cells, or PBMCs supplied cDNA or gDNA.

Profiled with immunoSEQ multiplex PCR; TCRdb holds only in-frame clones, not every one. The data contain tens of thousands of clones, around nine tenths of them seen just once; the ten biggest clones take up 7% to 9%. CDR3 length equals 18 residues. Trimming left V 2 bases short and J 6 bases short, with 20 bases between. Germline values: CDR1 SGHAT, CDR2 FQNNGV. This clonotype originated in a human donor in a cohort sampled during active COVID-19. Sample: peripheral blood. This chain uses TRBV11-2 with TRBJ1-6; D remains unclear. This CDR3 is CASSLWRDGQEINSPLHF. The DNA of the CDR3 is TGTGCCAGCAGCTTATGGAGGGATGGGCAGGAGATTAATTCACCCCTCCACTTT.